Following are 8 T cell receptor beta chains from one sample sequenced in a study of T-cell memory formation after mild COVID-19. TCRdb called the 5' RACE reads again in MiXCR, with one record for every CDR3 protein. This table holds around 180,000 distinct CDR3 sequences, approximately 17% found once. Sample: PBMCs or a T cell subset sorted from them (not recorded which). Source of these receptors: a man aged 18 to 29 who had mild COVID-19 (a few samples of this study predate the infection). Cell type and time point are not known.

The chain has TRBV12-3 or TRBV12-4 and TRBJ1-1; 9 bases fit TRBD1. V lost 5 bases and J lost 4; bases outside the gene matches: 11. This CDR3 spans 16 amino acids. The CDR3 nucleotides read TGTGCCAGCAGTCACGGGACAGGGTTCGGGAGCACTGAAGCTTTCTTT. This translates into CASSHGTGFGSTEAFF.

This clonotype was counted only a few times. J is TRBJ1-2 and V is TRBV5-1, with 7 bases fitting TRBD1. This CDR3 spans 13 amino acids. V was clipped by 4 bases and J by 8 bases; unmatched bases: 8. The germline gives CDR1 SGHRS, CDR2 YFSETQ. DNA for the CDR3: TGCGCCAGCAGCACTACGACAGGGTTCGGCTACACCTTC. Encoded protein: CASSTTTGFGYTF.

The chain links TRBV7-7 to TRBJ2-5; 7 bases align to TRBD1. CDR1 and CDR2 (germline): SSHAT, FNYEAQ (reference sequence). This CDR3 is built from 15 residues. V gave up 5 bases and J gave up 4 bases; unmatched junction bases: 10. This CDR3 reads CASSPRQGSGETQYF. The CDR3 bases are TGTGCCAGCAGCCCTCGACAGGGAAGCGGAGAGACCCAGTACTTC.

This clonotype was counted at least ten times. The chain employs TRBV12-3 or TRBV12-4 and TRBJ2-2; the match to TRBD1 covers 8 bases. There are 14 residues in the CDR3. The trim removed 7 bases at V and 6 bases at J, leaving 7 bases unmatched. CDR3 sequence: CASTWTGRPGELFF. The CDR3 DNA sequence: TGTGCCAGCACCTGGACAGGGCGGCCCGGGGAGCTGTTTTTT.

Remarks on this clonotype: One end of the junction is discordant with germline, which a read error may explain. The V call is TRBV11-2, the J call TRBJ2-1; 9 positions agree with TRBD2. Per germline, CDR1 SGHAT and CDR2 FQNNGV. The CDR3 length is 16 residues. The CDR3 DNA sequence: TGTGCCAGAAGCTCCGTAGCGGGGGCCTACTACAATGAGCAGTTCTTC. Its translation: CARSSVAGAYYNEQFF. The variable domain in full, completed from reference TRBV11-2 and TRBJ2-1, reads EAGVAQSPRYKIIEKRQSVAFWCNPISGHATLYWYQQILGQGPKLLIQFQNNGVVDDSQLPKDRFSAERLKGVDSTLKIQPAKLEDSAVYLCARSSVAGAYYNEQFFGPGTRLTVL.

This clonotype was counted a few times. The chain combines TRBV6-5 with TRBJ2-6; a weak D match, TRBD1 (5 bases). The germline V gene has CDR1 MNHEY and CDR2 SVGAGI. V was clipped by 2 bases and J by 0 bases, with 14 bases between them. The CDR3 is 18 residues long. CDR3: CASSYRGRATSGANVLTF. The CDR3 DNA reads TGTGCCAGCAGTTACAGAGGCAGGGCCACCTCTGGGGCCAACGTCCTGACTTTC.

J is TRBJ2-5 and V is TRBV4-3; D is tentatively TRBD1 or TRBD2 (6 bases each). CDR1 LGHNA and CDR2 YSLEER come from the germline V gene. Trimming cost V 0 bases and J 5 bases, with 13 bases left between them. This CDR3 spans 15 amino acids. In DNA, the CDR3 is TGCGCCAGCAGCCAAGATCCTACAGGGAGGGAGACCCAGTACTTC. It is translated as CASSQDPTGRETQYF.

This chain links TRBV29-1 with TRBJ2-4; 8 positions match TRBD2. V lost 6 bases, J lost 0 bases, and 7 bases stayed unmatched. This CDR3 contains 15 residues. Germline CDR1 SQVTM, CDR2 ANQGSEA. The CDR3 loop is CSVGGGLLAKNIQYF. CDR3 coding DNA: TGCAGCGTCGGGGGGGGGCTTCTAGCCAAAAACATTCAGTACTTC.